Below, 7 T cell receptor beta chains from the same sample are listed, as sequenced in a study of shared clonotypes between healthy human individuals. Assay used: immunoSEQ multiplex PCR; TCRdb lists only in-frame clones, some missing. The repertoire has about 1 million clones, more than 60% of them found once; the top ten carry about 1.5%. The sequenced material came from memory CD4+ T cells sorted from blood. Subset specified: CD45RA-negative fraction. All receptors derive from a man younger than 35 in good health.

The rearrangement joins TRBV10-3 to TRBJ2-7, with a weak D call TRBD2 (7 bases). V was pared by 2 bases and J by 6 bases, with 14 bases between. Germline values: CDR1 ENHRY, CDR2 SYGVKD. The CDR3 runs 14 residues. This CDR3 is CAISEGGGLPEQYF. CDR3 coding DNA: TGTGCCATCAGTGAGGGGGGGGGCCTCCCCGAGCAGTACTTC.

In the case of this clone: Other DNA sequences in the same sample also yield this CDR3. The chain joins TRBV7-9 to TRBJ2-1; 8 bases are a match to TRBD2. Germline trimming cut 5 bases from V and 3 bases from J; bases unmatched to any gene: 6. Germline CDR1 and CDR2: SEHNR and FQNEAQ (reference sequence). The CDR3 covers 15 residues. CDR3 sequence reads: CASSPGLAGYNEQFF. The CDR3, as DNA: TGTGCCAGCAGCCCCGGTCTAGCGGGCTACAATGAGCAGTTCTTC.

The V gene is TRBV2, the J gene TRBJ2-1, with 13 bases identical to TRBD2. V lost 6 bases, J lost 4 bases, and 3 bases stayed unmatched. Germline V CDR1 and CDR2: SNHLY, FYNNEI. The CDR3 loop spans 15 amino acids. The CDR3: CASRTLAGGYNEQFF. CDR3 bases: TGTGCCAGCAGGACACTAGCGGGAGGGTACAATGAGCAGTTCTTC.

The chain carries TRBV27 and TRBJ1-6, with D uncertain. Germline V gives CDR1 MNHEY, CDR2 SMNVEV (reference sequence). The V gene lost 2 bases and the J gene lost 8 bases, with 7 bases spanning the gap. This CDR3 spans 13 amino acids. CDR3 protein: CASSLNGDSPLHF. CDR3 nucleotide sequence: TGTGCCAGCAGTTTAAACGGAGATTCACCCCTCCACTTT.

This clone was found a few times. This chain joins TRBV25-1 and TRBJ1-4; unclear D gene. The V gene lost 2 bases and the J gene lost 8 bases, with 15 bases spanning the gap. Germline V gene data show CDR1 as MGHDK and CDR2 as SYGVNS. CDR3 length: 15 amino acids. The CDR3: CASSEPVGVGEKLFF. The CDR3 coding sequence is TGTGCCAGCAGTGAACCCGTCGGGGTAGGAGAAAAACTGTTTTTT.

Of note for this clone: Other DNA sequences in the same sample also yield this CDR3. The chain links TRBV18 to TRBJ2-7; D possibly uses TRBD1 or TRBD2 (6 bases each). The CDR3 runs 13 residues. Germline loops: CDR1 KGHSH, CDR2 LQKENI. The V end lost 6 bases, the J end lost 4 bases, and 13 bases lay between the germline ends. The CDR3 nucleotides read TGTGCCAGCTCCTCGGGGGCAGGTTACGAGCAGTACTTC. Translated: CASSSGAGYEQYF.

In DNA, the CDR3 is TGTGCCAGCAGACCGACGACTGAAGCTTTCTTT. Residues: CASRPTTEAFF. This chain connects TRBV6-5 to TRBJ1-1; D is ambiguous. V gave up 6 bases and J gave up 5 bases, with 7 bases separating them. Germline CDR1 and CDR2: MNHEY and SVGAGI. The CDR3 contains 11 residues.